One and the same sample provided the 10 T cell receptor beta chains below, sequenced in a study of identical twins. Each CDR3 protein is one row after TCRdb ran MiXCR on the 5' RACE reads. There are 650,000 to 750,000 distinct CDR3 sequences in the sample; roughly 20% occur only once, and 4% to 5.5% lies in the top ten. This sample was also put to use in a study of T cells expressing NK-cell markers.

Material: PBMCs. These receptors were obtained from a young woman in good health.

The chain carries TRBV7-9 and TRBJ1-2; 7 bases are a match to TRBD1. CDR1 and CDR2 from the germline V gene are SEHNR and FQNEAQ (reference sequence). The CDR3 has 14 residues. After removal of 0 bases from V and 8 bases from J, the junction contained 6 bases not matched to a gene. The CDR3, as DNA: TGTGCCAGCAGCTTAGCAAGAGGGGGCGTAGGCTACACCTTC. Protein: CASSLARGGVGYTF.

The DNA of the CDR3 is TGTGCCAGCAGCCCTTCGGGGAGTCGACAAGAGACCCAGTACTTC. Translation gives CASSPSGSRQETQYF. The chain has TRBV9 and TRBJ2-5, with D tentatively TRBD2 (5 bases). V was shortened by 4 bases and J by 2 bases, with 15 bases between the two germline ends. There are 15 residues in the CDR3. CDR1 is SGDLS and CDR2 is YYNGEE in the germline V gene.

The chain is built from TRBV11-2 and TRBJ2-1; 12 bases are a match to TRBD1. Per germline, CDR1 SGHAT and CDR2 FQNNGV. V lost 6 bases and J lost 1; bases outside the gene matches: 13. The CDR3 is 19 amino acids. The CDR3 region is CASRGTGTGGRYSYNEQFF. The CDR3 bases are TGTGCCAGCAGGGGGACCGGGACAGGGGGCAGATATTCCTACAATGAGCAGTTCTTC. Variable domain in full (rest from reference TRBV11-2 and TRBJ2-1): EAGVAQSPRYKIIEKRQSVAFWCNPISGHATLYWYQQILGQGPKLLIQFQNNGVVDDSQLPKDRFSAERLKGVDSTLKIQPAKLEDSAVYLCASRGTGTGGRYSYNEQFFGPGTRLTVL.

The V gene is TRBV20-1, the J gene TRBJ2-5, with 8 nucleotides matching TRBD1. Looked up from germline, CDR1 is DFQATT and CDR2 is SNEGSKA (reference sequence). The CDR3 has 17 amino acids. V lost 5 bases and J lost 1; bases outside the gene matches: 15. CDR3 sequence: CSAWDRTLYPFQETQYF. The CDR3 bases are TGCAGTGCTTGGGACAGGACCCTCTACCCATTCCAAGAGACCCAGTACTTC.

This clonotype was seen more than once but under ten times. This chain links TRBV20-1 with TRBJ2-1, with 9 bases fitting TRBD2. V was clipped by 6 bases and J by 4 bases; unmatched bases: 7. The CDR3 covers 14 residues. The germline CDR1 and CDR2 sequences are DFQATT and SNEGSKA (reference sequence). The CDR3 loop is CSAQGGLAYNEQFF. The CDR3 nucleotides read TGCAGTGCCCAGGGGGGACTAGCTTACAATGAGCAGTTCTTC.

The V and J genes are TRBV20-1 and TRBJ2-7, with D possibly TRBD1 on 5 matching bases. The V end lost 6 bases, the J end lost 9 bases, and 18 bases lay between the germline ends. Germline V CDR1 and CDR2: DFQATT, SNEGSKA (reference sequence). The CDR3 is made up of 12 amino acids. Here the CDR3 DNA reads TGCAGTGCCGATCGGGCGGTAAGGGGGCAGTACTTC. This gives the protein CSADRAVRGQYF.

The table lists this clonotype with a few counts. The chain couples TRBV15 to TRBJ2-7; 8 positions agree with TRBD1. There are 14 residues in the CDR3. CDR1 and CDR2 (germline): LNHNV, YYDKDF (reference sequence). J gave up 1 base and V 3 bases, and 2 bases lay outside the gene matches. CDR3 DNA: TGTGCCACCAGCAGGGACAGGGAGTCCTACGAGCAGTACTTC. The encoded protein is CATSRDRESYEQYF. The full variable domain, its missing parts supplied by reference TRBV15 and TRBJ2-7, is DAMVIQNPRYQVTQFGKPVTLSCSQTLNHNVMYWYQQKSSQAPKLLFHYYDKDFNNEADTPDNFQSRRPNTSFCFLDIRSPGLGDTAMYLCATSRDRESYEQYFGPGTRLTVT.

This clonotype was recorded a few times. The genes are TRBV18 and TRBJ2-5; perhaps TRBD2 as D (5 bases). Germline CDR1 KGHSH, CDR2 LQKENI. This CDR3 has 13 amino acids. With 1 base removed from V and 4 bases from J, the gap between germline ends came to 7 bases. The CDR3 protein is CASSPLEGETQYF. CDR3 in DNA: TGTGCCAGCTCACCACTCGAGGGAGAGACCCAGTACTTC.

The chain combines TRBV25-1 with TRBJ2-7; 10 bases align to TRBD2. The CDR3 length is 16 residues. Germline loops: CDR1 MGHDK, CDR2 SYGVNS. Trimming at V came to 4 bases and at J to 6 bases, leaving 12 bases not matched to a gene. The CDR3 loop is CASSGPQREGRFEQYF. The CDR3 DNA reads TGTGCCAGCAGTGGACCGCAGCGGGAGGGCCGGTTCGAGCAGTACTTC.

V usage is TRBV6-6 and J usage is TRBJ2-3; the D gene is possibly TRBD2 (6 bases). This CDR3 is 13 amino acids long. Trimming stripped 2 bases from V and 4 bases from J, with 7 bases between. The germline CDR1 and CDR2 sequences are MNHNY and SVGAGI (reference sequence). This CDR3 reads CASSYRDSDTQYF. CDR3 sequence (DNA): TGTGCCAGCAGTTACAGGGACTCAGATACGCAGTATTTT.